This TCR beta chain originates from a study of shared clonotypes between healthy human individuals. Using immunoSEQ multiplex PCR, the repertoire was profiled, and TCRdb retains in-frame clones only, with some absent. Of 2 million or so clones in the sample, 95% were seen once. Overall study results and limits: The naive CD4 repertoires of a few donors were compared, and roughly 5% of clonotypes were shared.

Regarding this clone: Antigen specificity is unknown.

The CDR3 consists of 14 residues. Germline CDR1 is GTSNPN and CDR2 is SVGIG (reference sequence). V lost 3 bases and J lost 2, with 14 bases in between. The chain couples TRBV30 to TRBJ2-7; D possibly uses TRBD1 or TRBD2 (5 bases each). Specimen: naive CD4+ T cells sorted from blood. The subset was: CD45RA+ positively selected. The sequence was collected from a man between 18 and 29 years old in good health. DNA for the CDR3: TGTGCCTGGAGCCCTGGGGACGGACCCTACGAGCAGTACTTC. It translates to CAWSPGDGPYEQYF.